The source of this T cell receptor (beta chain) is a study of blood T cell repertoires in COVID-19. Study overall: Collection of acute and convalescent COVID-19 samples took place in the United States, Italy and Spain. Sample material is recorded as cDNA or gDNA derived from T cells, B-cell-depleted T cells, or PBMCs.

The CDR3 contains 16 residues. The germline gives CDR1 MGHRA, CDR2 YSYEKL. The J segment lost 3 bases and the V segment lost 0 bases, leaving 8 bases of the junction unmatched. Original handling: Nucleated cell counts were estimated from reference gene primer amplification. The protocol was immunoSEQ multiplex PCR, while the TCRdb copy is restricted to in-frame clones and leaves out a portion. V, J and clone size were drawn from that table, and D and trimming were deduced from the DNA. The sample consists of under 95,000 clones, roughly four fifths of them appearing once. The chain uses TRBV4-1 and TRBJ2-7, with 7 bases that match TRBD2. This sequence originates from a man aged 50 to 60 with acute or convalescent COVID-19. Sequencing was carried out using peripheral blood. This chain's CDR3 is CASSQDPAGNIYEQYF. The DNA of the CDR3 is TGCGCCAGCAGCCAAGATCCAGCGGGGAATATCTACGAGCAGTACTTC.